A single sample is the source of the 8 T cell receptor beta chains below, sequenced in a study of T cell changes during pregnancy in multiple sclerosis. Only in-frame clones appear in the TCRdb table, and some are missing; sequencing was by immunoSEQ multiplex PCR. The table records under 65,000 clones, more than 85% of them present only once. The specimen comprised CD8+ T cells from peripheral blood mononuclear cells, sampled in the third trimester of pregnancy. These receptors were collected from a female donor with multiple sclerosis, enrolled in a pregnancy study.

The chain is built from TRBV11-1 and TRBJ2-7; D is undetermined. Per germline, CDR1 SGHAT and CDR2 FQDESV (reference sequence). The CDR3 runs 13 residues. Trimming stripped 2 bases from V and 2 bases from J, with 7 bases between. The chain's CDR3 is CASSLFPTYEQYF. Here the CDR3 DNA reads TGTGCCAGCAGCTTATTCCCAACCTACGAGCAGTACTTC.

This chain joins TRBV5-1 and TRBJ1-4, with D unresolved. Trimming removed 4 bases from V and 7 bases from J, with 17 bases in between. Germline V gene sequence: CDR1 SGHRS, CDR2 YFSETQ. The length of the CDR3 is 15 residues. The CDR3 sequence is CASSETGFPGEKLFF. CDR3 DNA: TGCGCCAGCAGCGAAACCGGGTTTCCGGGTGAAAAACTGTTTTTT.

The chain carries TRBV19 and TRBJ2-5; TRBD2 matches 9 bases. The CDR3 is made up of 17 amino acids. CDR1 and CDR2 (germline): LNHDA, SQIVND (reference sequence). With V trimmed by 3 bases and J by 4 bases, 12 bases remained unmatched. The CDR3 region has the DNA TGTGCCAGTAGTATGGTTACGCGGACTAGCGACCGAGAGACCCAGTACTTC. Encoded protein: CASSMVTRTSDRETQYF.

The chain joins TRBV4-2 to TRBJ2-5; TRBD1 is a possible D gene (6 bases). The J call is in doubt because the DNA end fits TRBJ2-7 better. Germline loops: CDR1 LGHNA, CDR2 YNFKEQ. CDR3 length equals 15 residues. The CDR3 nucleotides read TGTGCCAGCAGCCAAGAGGGGGCTGACTCCTACGAGCAGTACTTC. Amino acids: CASSQEGADSYEQYF.

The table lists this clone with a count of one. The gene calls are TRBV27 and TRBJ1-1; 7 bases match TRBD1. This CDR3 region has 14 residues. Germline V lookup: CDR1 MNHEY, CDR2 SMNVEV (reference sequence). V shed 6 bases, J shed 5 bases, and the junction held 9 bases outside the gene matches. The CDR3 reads CASRSTGRRTEAFF. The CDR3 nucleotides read TGTGCCAGCAGGTCGACAGGGAGGCGTACTGAAGCTTTCTTT.

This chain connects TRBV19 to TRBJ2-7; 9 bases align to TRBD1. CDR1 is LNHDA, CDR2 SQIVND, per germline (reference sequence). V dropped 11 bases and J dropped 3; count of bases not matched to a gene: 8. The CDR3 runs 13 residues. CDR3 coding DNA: TGTGCCTGCGGTGCGGGACAGGGCTACGAGCAGTACTTC. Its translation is CACGAGQGYEQYF.

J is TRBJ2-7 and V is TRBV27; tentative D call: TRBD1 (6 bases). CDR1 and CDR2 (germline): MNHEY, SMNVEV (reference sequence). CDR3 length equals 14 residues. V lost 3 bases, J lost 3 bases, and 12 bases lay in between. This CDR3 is CASSLQGIFYEQYF. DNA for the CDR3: TGTGCCAGCAGTTTGCAGGGGATCTTCTACGAGCAGTACTTC.

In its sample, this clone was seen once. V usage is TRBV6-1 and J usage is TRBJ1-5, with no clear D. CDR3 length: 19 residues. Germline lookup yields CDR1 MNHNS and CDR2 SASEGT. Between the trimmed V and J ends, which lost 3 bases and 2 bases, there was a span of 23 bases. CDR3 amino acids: CASSDTPGPLRVGNQPQHF. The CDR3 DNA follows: TGTGCCAGCAGTGACACCCCCGGCCCTCTCCGGGTTGGCAATCAGCCCCAGCATTTT.